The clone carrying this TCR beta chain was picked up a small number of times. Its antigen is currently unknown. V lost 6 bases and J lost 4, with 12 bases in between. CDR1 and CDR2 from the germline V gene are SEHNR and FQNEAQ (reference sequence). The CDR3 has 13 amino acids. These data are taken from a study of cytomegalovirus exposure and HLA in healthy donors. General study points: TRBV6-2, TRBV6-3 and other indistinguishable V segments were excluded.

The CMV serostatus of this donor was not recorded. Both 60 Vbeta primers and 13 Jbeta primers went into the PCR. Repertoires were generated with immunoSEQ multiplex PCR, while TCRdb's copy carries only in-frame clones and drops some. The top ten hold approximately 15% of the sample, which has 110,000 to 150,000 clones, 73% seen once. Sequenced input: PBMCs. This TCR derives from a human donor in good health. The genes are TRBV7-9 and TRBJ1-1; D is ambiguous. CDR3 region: CASRPIEGTEAFF. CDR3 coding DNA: TGTGCCAGCAGGCCCATCGAGGGCACTGAAGCTTTCTTT.